This T cell receptor beta chain was observed in a study of blood T cell repertoires in COVID-19. At the level of the study: From T cells, B-cell-depleted T cells, or PBMCs came the material, which was cDNA or gDNA.

CDR3 length: 14 residues. V was clipped by 7 bases and J by 0 bases; unmatched bases: 3. The V gene's germline CDR1 is SNHLY and CDR2 FYNNEI. The repertoire was sequenced with immunoSEQ multiplex PCR; TCRdb's copy has only in-frame clones and lacks some. The table has a few hundred thousand clones, about 90% seen once. The chain has TRBV2 and TRBJ2-7; TRBD1 agrees at 10 bases. Input material: PBMCs or T cells enriched from blood (not recorded which). This receptor was taken from a woman between 25 and 40 years old who had recovered from COVID-19. The CDR3 spells CASTRQGASYEQYF. The DNA for the CDR3 is TGTGCCAGCACTAGACAGGGGGCCTCCTACGAGCAGTACTTC.